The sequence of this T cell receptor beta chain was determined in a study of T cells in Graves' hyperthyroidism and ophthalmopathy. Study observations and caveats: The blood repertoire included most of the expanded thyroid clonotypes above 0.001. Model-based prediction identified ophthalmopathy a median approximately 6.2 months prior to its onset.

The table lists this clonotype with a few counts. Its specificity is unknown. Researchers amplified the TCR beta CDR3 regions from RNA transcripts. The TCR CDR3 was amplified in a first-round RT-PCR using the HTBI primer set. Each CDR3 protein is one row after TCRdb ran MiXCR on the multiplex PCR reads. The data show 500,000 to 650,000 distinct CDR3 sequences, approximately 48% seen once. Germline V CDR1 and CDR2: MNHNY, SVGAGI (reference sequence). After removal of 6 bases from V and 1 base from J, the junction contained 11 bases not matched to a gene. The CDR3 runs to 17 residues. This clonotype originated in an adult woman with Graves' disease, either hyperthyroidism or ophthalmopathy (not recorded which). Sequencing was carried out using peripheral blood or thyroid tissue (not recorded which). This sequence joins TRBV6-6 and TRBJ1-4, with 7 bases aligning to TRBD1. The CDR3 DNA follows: TGTGCCAGCAGACCTCAGACAGGGAGTGTAACTAATGAAAAACTGTTTTTT. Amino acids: CASRPQTGSVTNEKLFF.